The sequence of this T cell receptor (beta chain) was determined in a study of CXCR3-negative and CXCR3-positive naive CD8 T cells. A note on this clonotype: Its antigen is undetermined.

The TRB cDNA libraries were prepared by 5' RACE with UMI labels. After re-calling the 5' RACE reads, TCRdb lists one entry per CDR3 protein, DNA absent. The listing contains around 140,000 distinct CDR3 sequences. Study-wide points: In both naive subsets diversity was comparably high, whereas memory CD8+ cells showed much lower diversity. Compared with CXCR3-negative naive cells, CXCR3-positive naive cells showed more hydrophobic TRB CDR3s.

The CDR3 has 15 amino acids. Germline-derived CDR1 and CDR2 are MDHEN and SYDVKM. This clonotype was obtained from a human donor in good health. Some clones in this sample may be carry-over from other donors' samples. Sequencing input: naive CXCR3- CD8+ T cells from blood. Noted subset: CD45RO-CCR7+CD27+CD95- naive CD8+ T cells lacking CXCR3 (TNR3-). The V gene is TRBV28, the J gene TRBJ2-2; there is no DNA to check the TCRdb D call of TRBD1. The CDR3 protein is CASTLGGGNTGELFF.